Below are 27 T cell receptor beta chains sequenced from a single sample in a study of blood T cell repertoires in COVID-19. The protocol was immunoSEQ multiplex PCR, while the TCRdb copy is restricted to in-frame clones and leaves out a portion. The sample includes some 360,000 clones, around nine tenths of them seen just once. Sequencing was done on a sample of PBMCs or T cells enriched from blood (not recorded which). The receptors derive from a woman between 25 and 40 years old who had been exposed to COVID-19.

The rearrangement uses TRBV15 and TRBJ2-3; 10 nucleotides line up with TRBD1. The CDR3 contains 15 residues. V shed 5 bases and J 3 bases; nucleotides not matched to a gene: 5. Germline loops: CDR1 LNHNV, CDR2 YYDKDF (reference sequence). The CDR3 sequence is CATSGDRGTTDTQYF. DNA for the CDR3: TGTGCCACCAGCGGGGACAGGGGAACGACAGATACGCAGTATTTT.

The count of this clone is one. This chain connects TRBV27 to TRBJ2-7; weak D call: TRBD2 (6 bases). V was trimmed by 3 bases and J by 2 bases, leaving 14 bases between them. Germline V gene data show CDR1 as MNHEY and CDR2 as SMNVEV (reference sequence). The CDR3 consists of 15 residues. CDR3 residues: CASSFDSGSTYEQYF. The DNA for the CDR3 is TGTGCCAGCAGTTTCGACAGCGGGTCTACCTACGAGCAGTACTTC.

The CDR3 region has the DNA TGCAGTGCTAGTACTTTGGGACTAGCGGCAGGCGAGCAGTACTTC. Its translation is CSASTLGLAAGEQYF. V is TRBV20-1 and J is TRBJ2-7; the match to TRBD2 covers 11 bases. The CDR3 has 15 residues. J gave up 6 bases and V 3 bases, and 10 bases lay outside the gene matches. Looked up from germline, CDR1 is DFQATT and CDR2 is SNEGSKA (reference sequence).

This clone has just one count. The J gene is TRBJ2-1, the V gene TRBV7-2; 7 nucleotides align to TRBD2. Germline V gene lookup returns CDR1 SGHTA and CDR2 FQGNSA. Trimming cost V 1 base and J 5 bases; bases outside gene matches: 2. This CDR3 has 14 residues. CDR3 protein: CASSLVLANNEQFF. The CDR3 nucleotides read TGTGCCAGCAGCTTAGTACTAGCGAACAATGAGCAGTTCTTC.

This clone showed up just a few times. Other DNA variants within this sample encode the same CDR3. The CDR3 protein is CSVVQGYGYTF. CDR3 DNA: TGCAGCGTGGTACAGGGATATGGCTACACCTTC. The chain is built from TRBV29-1 and TRBJ1-2, with D possibly matching TRBD1 (6 bases). The CDR3 consists of 11 residues. CDR1 is SQVTM and CDR2 is ANQGSEA in the germline V gene. V lost 6 bases, J lost 5 bases, and 10 bases lay in between. Based on the CDR3 plus reference TRBV29-1 and TRBJ1-2, the full variable domain is SAVISQKPSRDICQRGTSLTIQCQVDSQVTMMFWYRQQPGQSLTLIATANQGSEATYESGFVIDKFPISRPNLTFSTLTVSNMSPEDSSIYLCSVVQGYGYTFGSGTRLTVV.

This rearrangement joins TRBV29-1 to TRBJ1-4; D is unresolved. Per germline, CDR1 SQVTM and CDR2 ANQGSEA. V shed 7 bases and J shed 3 bases, with 12 bases lying between them. The length of the CDR3 is 13 residues. The CDR3 sequence is CSAQRTANEKLFF. CDR3 in DNA: TGCAGCGCCCAGCGCACGGCTAATGAAAAACTGTTTTTT.

This clone was seen once. The rearrangement uses TRBV5-4 and TRBJ2-5; TRBD1 matches at 7 bases. The CDR3 is made up of 13 amino acids. Germline V gives CDR1 SGHNT, CDR2 YYREEE (reference sequence). With 0 bases clipped from V and 5 bases from J, the junction kept 1 base outside the gene matches. CDR3 coding DNA: TGTGCCAGCAGCTTGGCCAGGGGGGAGACCCAGTACTTC. The encoded protein is CASSLARGETQYF.

The genes are TRBV4-1 and TRBJ2-6, with D possibly being TRBD2 (5 bases). With 4 bases removed from V and 3 bases from J, the gap between germline ends came to 19 bases. The germline V gene encodes CDR1 MGHRA and CDR2 YSYEKL. This CDR3 is 18 amino acids long. DNA for the CDR3: TGCGCCAGCAGCCCCCACCAACGGCGGGTAAGTGGGGCCAACGTCCTGACTTTC. Encoded protein: CASSPHQRRVSGANVLTF.

The chain links TRBV5-5 to TRBJ1-5; D not certain. CDR3 length: 12 amino acids. CDR1 SGHKS and CDR2 YYEKEE come from the germline V gene (reference sequence). V was cut by 2 bases and J by 5 bases, with 5 bases left in between. The chain's CDR3 is CASSFRDQPQHF. CDR3 sequence (DNA): TGTGCCAGCAGCTTTCGGGATCAGCCCCAGCATTTT.

V is TRBV28 and J is TRBJ2-7; 12 bases match TRBD2. Trimming removed 7 bases from V and 6 bases from J; junction bases left unmatched: 4. From germline, CDR1 is MDHEN and CDR2 SYDVKM. The CDR3 has 13 residues. In DNA form, the CDR3 reads TGTGCCAGCAACGGACTAGCGGGAAGCGAGCAGTACTTC. It codes for CASNGLAGSEQYF.

CDR3 amino acids: CASSLTLQGAPWGYTF. DNA for the CDR3: TGTGCCAGCAGTCTTACACTCCAGGGGGCGCCTTGGGGCTACACCTTC. The V gene is TRBV28, the J gene TRBJ1-2; TRBD1 matches at 8 bases. CDR1 is MDHEN and CDR2 is SYDVKM in the germline V gene. The V segment lost 5 bases and the J segment 8 bases; nucleotides outside the gene matches: 16. The CDR3 is 16 residues long.

This clone was picked up a small number of times. The rearrangement uses TRBV2 and TRBJ1-5; 8 nucleotides match TRBD1. V shed 4 bases and J 3 bases; nucleotides not matched to a gene: 5. This CDR3 is 15 amino acids long. CDR1 SNHLY and CDR2 FYNNEI come from the germline V gene. The DNA of the CDR3 is TGTGCCAGCAGTGTACAGGGGGGGGACAATCAGCCCCAGCATTTT. It is translated as CASSVQGGDNQPQHF.

This rearrangement joins TRBV29-1 to TRBJ2-1; D call uncertain. V shed 1 base and J shed 0 bases, with 7 bases lying between them. CDR3 size: 14 residues. Germline CDR1 is SQVTM and CDR2 is ANQGSEA. CDR3 region: CSVEVELSYNEQFF. In DNA form, the CDR3 reads TGCAGCGTTGAAGTTGAACTCTCCTACAATGAGCAGTTCTTC.

The CDR3 DNA reads TGTGCCAGCAGCCCCGTTGAGGGCCCGCGGGAAAAACTGTTTTTT. This sequence encodes CASSPVEGPREKLFF. The chain is built from TRBV7-9 and TRBJ1-4; D is unresolved. Germline V lookup: CDR1 SEHNR, CDR2 FQNEAQ (reference sequence). V was trimmed by 5 bases and J by 8 bases, leaving 18 bases between them. This CDR3 spans 15 amino acids.

The chain is built from TRBV15 and TRBJ2-1, with 8 bases fitting TRBD2. The V gene end was trimmed by 1 base and the J gene end by 0 bases; junction bases not matched to a gene: 14. This CDR3 comprises 20 residues. Germline V gene sequence: CDR1 LNHNV, CDR2 YYDKDF (reference sequence). The CDR3, as DNA: TGTGCCACCAGCAGAGGAGTGTGGGTAGCGGGGAGTAGCTCCTACAATGAGCAGTTCTTC. It codes for CATSRGVWVAGSSSYNEQFF.

The chain is built from TRBV9 and TRBJ2-5; TRBD1 aligns across 11 bases. With V trimmed by 0 bases and J by 5 bases, 3 bases remained unmatched. Germline CDR1 is SGDLS and CDR2 is YYNGEE. The CDR3 extends over 15 amino acids. The DNA of the CDR3 is TGTGCCAGCAGCGTAGGGGACAGGGGGATGGAGACCCAGTACTTC. It translates to CASSVGDRGMETQYF.

In this sample, this clone turned up once. J is TRBJ2-7 and V is TRBV7-6; D possibly corresponds to TRBD2 (5 bases). V lost 1 base to trimming and J lost 2 bases, with 9 bases between them. CDR3 length equals 14 residues. Germline-derived CDR1 and CDR2 are SGHVS and FNYEAQ. CDR3 in DNA: TGTGCCAGCAGCTTAGGGGCGGAGGCCTACGAGCAGTACTTC. Translating gives CASSLGAEAYEQYF.

This clone showed up just once. The rearrangement joins TRBV6-5 to TRBJ2-7; 12 bases agree with TRBD1. V lost 3 bases and J lost 7; bases outside the gene matches: 7. CDR3 length: 15 residues. CDR1 and CDR2 (germline): MNHEY, SVGAGI. CDR3 protein: CASSYPGQGAREQYF. CDR3 nucleotide sequence: TGTGCCAGCAGTTATCCGGGACAGGGGGCGCGGGAGCAGTACTTC.

This clone has only a few counts. This chain connects TRBV11-2 to TRBJ1-1; TRBD1 might be the D (6 bases). The CDR3 is 18 residues long. Trimming stripped 5 bases from V and 1 base from J, with 23 bases between. From germline, CDR1 is SGHAT and CDR2 FQNNGV. CDR3 sequence (DNA): TGTGCCAGCAGCCAACCCCCTGGGGGCGGACAGACGAACACTGAAGCTTTCTTT. This translates into CASSQPPGGGQTNTEAFF.

V and J are TRBV28 and TRBJ2-1, with 7 bases that match TRBD2. Germline CDR1 reads MDHEN; CDR2 reads SYDVKM. This CDR3 comprises 15 residues. Germline trimming cut 3 bases from V and 5 bases from J; bases unmatched to any gene: 7. The CDR3 spells CASSLWAGVNNEQFF. DNA of the CDR3: TGTGCCAGCAGTTTGTGGGCGGGAGTTAACAATGAGCAGTTCTTC.

This chain uses TRBV24-1 with TRBJ1-1; TRBD1 is a possible D gene (5 bases). V was pared by 8 bases and J by 0 bases, with 12 bases between. The germline CDR1 and CDR2 sequences are KGHDR and SFDVKD. The CDR3 loop spans 14 amino acids. As DNA, the CDR3 is TGTGCCACCATGGGCGGGGGAATGAACACTGAAGCTTTCTTT. It yields the protein CATMGGGMNTEAFF.

The chain combines TRBV27 with TRBJ2-6; D is ambiguous. Trimming took off 2 bases at V and 0 bases at J, with 5 bases between the two ends. Germline V gene lookup returns CDR1 MNHEY and CDR2 SMNVEV (reference sequence). This CDR3 has 15 residues. CDR3 DNA sequence: TGTGCCAGCAGTTTAGTGAGCTCTGGGGCCAACGTCCTGACTTTC. Its protein product is CASSLVSSGANVLTF.

As DNA, the CDR3 is TGTGCCAGTACCCCTAGCGGGAGCCTCACCTACGAGCAGTACTTC. It specifies CASTPSGSLTYEQYF. This chain joins TRBV19 and TRBJ2-7, with 10 positions matching TRBD2. The germline V gene has CDR1 LNHDA and CDR2 SQIVND (reference sequence). The CDR3 sequence is 15 residues long. Trimming at V came to 7 bases and at J to 2 bases, leaving 8 bases not matched to a gene.

The chain carries TRBV6-1 and TRBJ1-2; 7 bases map to TRBD1. Trimming at V came to 1 base and at J to 7 bases, leaving 6 bases not matched to a gene. The CDR3 contains 14 residues. Germline V CDR1 and CDR2: MNHNS, SASEGT. The CDR3 coding sequence is TGTGCCAGCAGTGAAGAAGGGGGCGCGGGTGGCTACACCTTC. This translates into CASSEEGGAGGYTF.

The rearrangement uses TRBV27 and TRBJ2-7; D perhaps matches TRBD1 (6 bases). The CDR3 is made up of 14 amino acids. Germline loops: CDR1 MNHEY, CDR2 SMNVEV (reference sequence). V lost 7 bases and J 6 bases, leaving 19 bases between the germline ends. The CDR3 region has the DNA TGTGCCAGCACCCCCGGAGAGGGGGTCCGCGAGCAGTACTTC. This codes for CASTPGEGVREQYF.

The chain carries TRBV7-9 and TRBJ2-5, with 13 bases that match TRBD2. The J segment lost 4 bases and the V segment lost 2 bases, leaving 1 base of the junction unmatched. Looked up from germline, CDR1 is SEHNR and CDR2 is FQNEAQ (reference sequence). The length of the CDR3 is 15 residues. The CDR3 region is CASSLRTSGRETQYF. As DNA, the CDR3 is TGTGCCAGCAGCTTAAGGACTAGCGGGAGAGAGACCCAGTACTTC.

This chain joins TRBV19 and TRBJ2-3; 9 positions agree with TRBD1. Trimming removed 4 bases from V and 5 bases from J; junction bases left unmatched: 1. This CDR3 region has 13 residues. From germline, CDR1 is LNHDA and CDR2 SQIVND (reference sequence). The CDR3 here is CASSTTGGDTQYF. The CDR3 DNA is TGTGCCAGTAGTACGACAGGGGGAGATACGCAGTATTTT.